This TCR beta chain was sequenced in a study of blood T cell repertoires in COVID-19. At the level of the study: There were acute and convalescent COVID-19 samples, and they came from the United States, Italy and Spain. PBMCs, B-cell-depleted T cells, or T cells provided the cDNA or gDNA that made up the material.

CDR1 and CDR2 (germline): MNHEY, SVGAGI. Trimming took off 5 bases at V and 6 bases at J, with 18 bases between the two ends. The CDR3 runs 15 residues. Original data processing: The assay estimated nucleated cells by amplifying reference gene primers. Using immunoSEQ multiplex PCR, the repertoire was profiled, and TCRdb retains in-frame clones only, with some absent. V and J calls and clone size follow that table, whereas D and trimming were derived from the DNA. The sample records 110,000 or so clones, around 84% being singletons. This rearrangement joins TRBV6-5 to TRBJ2-3; D is perhaps TRBD1 (5 bases). The receptor was derived from a human donor in a cohort sampled during active COVID-19. Sequenced material: peripheral blood. In nucleotides, the CDR3 is TGTGCCAGCAGTCCCGACAGTGTAAGTTCCGATACGCAGTATTTT. The encoded protein is CASSPDSVSSDTQYF.